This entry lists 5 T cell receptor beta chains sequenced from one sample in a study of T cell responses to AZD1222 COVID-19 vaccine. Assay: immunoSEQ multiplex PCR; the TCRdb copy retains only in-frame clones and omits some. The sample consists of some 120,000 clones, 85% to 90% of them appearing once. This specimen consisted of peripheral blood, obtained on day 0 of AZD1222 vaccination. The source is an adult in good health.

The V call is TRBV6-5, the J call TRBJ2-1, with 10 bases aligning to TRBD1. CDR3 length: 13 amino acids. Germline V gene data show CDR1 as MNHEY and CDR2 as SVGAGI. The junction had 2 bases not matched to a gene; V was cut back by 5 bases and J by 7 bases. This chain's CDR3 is CASSTDRGNEQFF. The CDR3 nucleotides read TGTGCCAGCAGTACGGACAGGGGGAATGAGCAGTTCTTC.

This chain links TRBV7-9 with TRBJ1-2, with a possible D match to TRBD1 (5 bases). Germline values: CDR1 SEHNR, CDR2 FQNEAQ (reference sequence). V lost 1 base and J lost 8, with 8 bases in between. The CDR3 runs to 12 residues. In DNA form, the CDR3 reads TGTGCCAGCAGCTTAGAAGGGGCCGGCTACACCTTC. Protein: CASSLEGAGYTF.

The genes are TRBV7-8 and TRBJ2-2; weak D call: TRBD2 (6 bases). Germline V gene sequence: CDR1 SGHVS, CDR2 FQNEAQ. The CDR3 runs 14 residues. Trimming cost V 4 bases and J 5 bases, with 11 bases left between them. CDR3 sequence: CASSSIRGTGELFF. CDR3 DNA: TGTGCCAGCAGCTCCATTCGGGGGACCGGGGAGCTGTTTTTT.

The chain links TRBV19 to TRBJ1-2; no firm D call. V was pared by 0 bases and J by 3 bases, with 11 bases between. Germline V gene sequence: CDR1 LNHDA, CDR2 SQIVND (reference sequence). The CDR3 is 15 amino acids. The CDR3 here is CASSIDLVGDYGYTF. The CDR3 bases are TGTGCCAGTAGTATAGATCTAGTTGGGGACTATGGCTACACCTTC.

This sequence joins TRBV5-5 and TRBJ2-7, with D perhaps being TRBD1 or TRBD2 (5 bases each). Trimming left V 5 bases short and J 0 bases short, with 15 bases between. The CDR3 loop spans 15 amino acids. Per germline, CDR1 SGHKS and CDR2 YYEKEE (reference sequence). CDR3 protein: CASRRDGASSYEQYF. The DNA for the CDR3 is TGTGCCAGCAGACGGGACGGCGCCAGCTCCTACGAGCAGTACTTC.